A selection of T cell receptor beta chains follows, all from one sample in a study of blood T cell repertoires in COVID-19. Sequencing used immunoSEQ multiplex PCR; TCRdb keeps in-frame clones, though not all of them. The sample holds roughly 120,000 clones, more than 70% seen once. Sequences were obtained from peripheral blood. These TCRs come from a man in his sixties or seventies with acute or convalescent COVID-19. Each CDR3 is given with its conserved first and last residue. D genes are given only for firm matches. The size field is filled for only some rows; it gives once, few, many or a size class.

size,V,J,D,CDR3,DNA
-,TRBV6-1,TRBJ1-2,-,CASSEVGGGYTF,TGTGCCAGCAGTGAAGTAGGAGGCGGCTACACCTTC
-,TRBV5-1,TRBJ2-2,TRBD1,CASSQGTGMNTGELFF,TGCGCCAGCAGCCAAGGGACAGGGATGAACACCGGGGAGCTGTTTTTT
-,TRBV7-9,TRBJ2-7,-,CASSFNSPPYEQYF,TGTGCCAGCAGCTTTAACTCTCCGCCCTACGAGCAGTACTTC
-,TRBV9,TRBJ1-3,TRBD1,CASSIRDRAGNTIYF,TGTGCCAGCAGCATTCGGGACAGGGCTGGAAACACCATATATTTT
many,TRBV4-2,TRBJ1-1,-,CASSSSPGEAFF,TGTGCCAGCAGCTCCAGCCCCGGGGAAGCTTTCTTT
-,TRBV15,TRBJ1-1,TRBD1,CATSRLQGARMAEAFF,TGTGCCACCAGCAGACTCCAGGGGGCGCGAATGGCTGAAGCTTTCTTT
-,TRBV7-2,TRBJ2-7,TRBD2,CASSFRVSGGAYYEQYF,TGTGCCAGCAGCTTCCGTGTTAGCGGGGGGGCCTACTACGAGCAGTACTTC
once,TRBV6-6,TRBJ2-7,-,CASFSSGDYEQYF,TGTGCCAGCTTTAGTTCAGGGGACTACGAGCAGTACTTC
many,TRBV5-1,TRBJ1-3,-,CASSSTGQGSGNTIYF,TGCGCCAGCAGCTCTACAGGGCAGGGTTCTGGAAACACCATATATTTT
-,TRBV2,TRBJ1-4,TRBD1,CASTRDSATNEKLFF,TGTGCCAGCACTAGGGACAGTGCAACTAATGAAAAACTGTTTTTT
-,TRBV9,TRBJ1-3,-,CASSVAISGNTIYF,TGTGCCAGCAGCGTAGCTATTAGTGGAAACACCATATATTTT
-,TRBV5-1,TRBJ1-1,-,CASSLGGRQEVLTEAFF,TGCGCCAGCAGCTTGGGGGGGCGACAGGAGGTCCTGACTGAAGCTTTCTTT
-,TRBV21-1,TRBJ2-7,-,CASSNGRGQCSSYEQYF,TGTGCCAGCAGCAATGGTCGGGGACAGTGCAGCTCCTACGAGCAGTACTTC
-,TRBV15,TRBJ2-4,-,CATSRKRAKNIQYF,TGTGCCACCAGCAGAAAGAGGGCCAAAAACATTCAGTACTTC